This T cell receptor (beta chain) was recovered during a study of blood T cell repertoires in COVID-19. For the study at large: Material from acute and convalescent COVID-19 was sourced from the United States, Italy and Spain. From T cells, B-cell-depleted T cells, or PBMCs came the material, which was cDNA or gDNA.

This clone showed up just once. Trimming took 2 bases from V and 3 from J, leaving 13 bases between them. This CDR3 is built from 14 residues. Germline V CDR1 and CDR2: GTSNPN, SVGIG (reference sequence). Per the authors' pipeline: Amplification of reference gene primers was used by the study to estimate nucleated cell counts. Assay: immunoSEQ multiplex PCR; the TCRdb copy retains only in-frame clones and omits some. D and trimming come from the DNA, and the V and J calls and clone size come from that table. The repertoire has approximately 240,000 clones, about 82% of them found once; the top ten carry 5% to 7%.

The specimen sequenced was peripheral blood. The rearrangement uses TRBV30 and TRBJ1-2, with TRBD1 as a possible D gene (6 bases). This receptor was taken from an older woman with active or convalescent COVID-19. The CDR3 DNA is TGTGCCTGGAGTACAGGGTCCTTCGACTATGGCTACACCTTC. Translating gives CAWSTGSFDYGYTF.